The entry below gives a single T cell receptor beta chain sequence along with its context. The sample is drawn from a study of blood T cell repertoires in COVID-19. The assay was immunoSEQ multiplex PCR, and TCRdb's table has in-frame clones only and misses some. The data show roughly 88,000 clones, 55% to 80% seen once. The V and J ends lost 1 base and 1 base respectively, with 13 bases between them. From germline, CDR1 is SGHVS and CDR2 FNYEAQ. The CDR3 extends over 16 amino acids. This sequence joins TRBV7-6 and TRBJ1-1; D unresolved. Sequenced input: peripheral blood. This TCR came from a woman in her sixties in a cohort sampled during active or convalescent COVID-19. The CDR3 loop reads CASSLGQTSGNTEAFF. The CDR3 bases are TGTGCCAGCAGCTTAGGCCAGACATCCGGGAACACTGAAGCTTTCTTT.